What follows is one T cell receptor beta chain and its context. The sample belongs to a study of blood T cell repertoires in COVID-19. Whole-study context: Whether acute or convalescent, the COVID-19 samples came from the United States, Italy and Spain.

In the authors' workflow: The assay estimated nucleated cells by amplifying reference gene primers. Sequencing was performed with immunoSEQ multiplex PCR; in TCRdb, only in-frame clones are kept and a portion is missing. The V and J calls and clone size are taken from that table; D and trimming were inferred from the DNA. The data hold about 140,000 clones, with roughly 84% observed a single time. The sequencing input was peripheral blood. This TCR derives from a human donor in a cohort sampled during active COVID-19.

CDR3 sequence: CASLYRTGGAHTEAFF. CDR3 in DNA: TGTGCCAGCCTCTACAGAACGGGGGGCGCACACACTGAAGCTTTCTTT. The V and J genes are TRBV5-6 and TRBJ1-1, with D perhaps TRBD1 (6 bases). The CDR3 has 16 amino acids. The V end was cut by 7 bases, the J end by 3 bases, with 22 bases between. Germline loops: CDR1 SGHDT, CDR2 YYEEEE.